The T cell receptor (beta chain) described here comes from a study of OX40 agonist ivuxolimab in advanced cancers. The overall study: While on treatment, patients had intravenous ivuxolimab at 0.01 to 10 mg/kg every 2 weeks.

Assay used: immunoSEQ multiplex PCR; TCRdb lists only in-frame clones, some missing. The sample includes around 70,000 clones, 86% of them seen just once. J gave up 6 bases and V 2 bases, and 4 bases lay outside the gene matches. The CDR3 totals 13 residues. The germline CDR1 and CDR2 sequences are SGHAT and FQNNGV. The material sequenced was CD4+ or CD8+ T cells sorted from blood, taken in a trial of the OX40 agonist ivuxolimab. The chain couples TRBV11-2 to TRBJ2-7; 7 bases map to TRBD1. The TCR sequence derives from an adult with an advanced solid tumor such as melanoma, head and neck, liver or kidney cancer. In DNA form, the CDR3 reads TGTGCCAGCAGCTTACTCAGGACAGGCGAGCAGTACTTC. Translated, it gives CASSLLRTGEQYF.